This T cell receptor beta chain was captured in a study of blood T cell repertoires in COVID-19. For the study at large: Both acute and convalescent COVID-19 samples were obtained from the United States, Italy and Spain.

Study members were between about 18 and 90 years old and lived in about two dozen US regions. Cohorts were based on clinical histories the participants reported. This CDR3 has 17 residues. Germline V gene sequence: CDR1 LGHNT, CDR2 FRNRAP. V trimming: 4 bases; J trimming: 1 base; junction bases outside the gene matches: 12. The data were produced by immunoSEQ multiplex PCR, yet TCRdb's version contains in-frame clones alone and is incomplete. The sample records approximately 250,000 clones, over 75% being singletons. The clonotype was recovered from a woman aged 45-59 years with acute COVID-19. The material sequenced was PBMCs or T cells enriched from blood (not recorded which). The chain links TRBV12-5 to TRBJ1-1; 7 positions agree with TRBD1. The CDR3 bases are TGTGCTAGTGGTTCCCCTACCGCAGGGGGTCCGAACACTGAAGCTTTCTTT. Translated: CASGSPTAGGPNTEAFF. The whole variable domain, remainder taken from reference TRBV12-5 and TRBJ1-1, is DARVTQTPRHKVTEMGQEVTMRCQPILGHNTVFWYRQTMMQGLELLAYFRNRAPLDDSGMPKDRFSAEMPDATLATLKIQPSEPRDSAVYFCASGSPTAGGPNTEAFFGQGTRLTVV.